What follows are 24 T cell receptor beta chains derived from one specimen sequenced in a study of blood T cell repertoires in COVID-19 (dated by TCRdb to 2019 to 2021). The library relied on the immunoSEQ multiplex PCR assay. Entries here come from immuneACCESS through TCRdb and include only in-frame sequences with V and J called. Some clones fail to appear in such tables; in the studies checked, an unresolved V gene covers under half of the shortfall, and the cause of the remainder is unknown. For this sample there are about 170,000 clones; approximately 82% appear just once. 3.5% to 5% of the sample belongs to the ten largest clones. The sequenced material came from PBMCs or T cells enriched from blood (not recorded which). The receptor set was obtained from a woman aged 45-60 years who had recovered from COVID-19.

This clone was seen only a few times. The J gene is TRBJ2-7, the V gene TRBV6-5; TRBD2 matches 10 bases. Germline CDR1 reads MNHEY; CDR2 reads SVGAGI. The J segment lost 2 bases and the V segment lost 9 bases, leaving 4 bases of the junction unmatched. This CDR3 region has 13 residues. The CDR3 bases are TGTGCCAGTCGGACTAGCGGAACCTACGAGCAGTACGTC. This gives the protein CASRTSGTYEQYV.

This clone has more than one count but fewer than ten. The identical CDR3 is also encoded by other nucleotide sequences in the sample. J is TRBJ2-5 and V is TRBV27; 7 nucleotides agree with TRBD2. The V gene end was trimmed by 2 bases and the J gene end by 5 bases; junction bases not matched to a gene: 5. The germline gives CDR1 MNHEY, CDR2 SMNVEV (reference sequence). The CDR3 is made up of 14 amino acids. The CDR3 reads CASSLRVGGETQYF. DNA of the CDR3: TGTGCCAGCAGTTTAAGAGTGGGAGGGGAGACCCAGTACTTC.

This clone has just a few counts. The chain combines TRBV9 with TRBJ2-3, with 10 bases aligning to TRBD2. Germline V lookup: CDR1 SGDLS, CDR2 YYNGEE. V lost 0 bases, J lost 2 bases, and 9 bases stayed unmatched. This CDR3 region has 18 residues. The CDR3 here is CASSVEGTSGAITDTQYF. Here the CDR3 DNA reads TGTGCCAGCAGCGTAGAGGGCACTAGCGGGGCGATCACAGATACGCAGTATTTT.

The V call is TRBV6-4, the J call TRBJ2-1; D perhaps matches TRBD2 (5 bases). CDR1 and CDR2 (germline): MRHNA, SNTAGT. There are 15 residues in the CDR3. Between the trimmed V and J ends, which lost 6 bases and 5 bases, there was a span of 17 bases. The CDR3 region is CASSPKNGENNEQFF. The CDR3 region has the DNA TGTGCCAGCAGCCCAAAGAACGGGGAGAACAATGAGCAGTTCTTC.

V usage is TRBV6-5 and J usage is TRBJ1-4; the D is unclear. V gave up 6 bases and J gave up 3 bases, with 11 bases separating them. The length of the CDR3 is 14 residues. Germline assignment: CDR1 MNHEY and CDR2 SVGAGI. The CDR3 region has the DNA TGTGCCAGCAGCCGCCCGCGCCCTAATGAAAAACTGTTTTTT. It specifies CASSRPRPNEKLFF.

This chain joins TRBV21-1 and TRBJ1-5; the D call of TRBD1 is as the table states it, not checked on the DNA. TRBV21-1 corresponds to a pseudogene. The CDR3 has 18 amino acids. DNA for the CDR3: TGTGCCAGCAGCAAAGCCCGTGCACAAGGGGGTAGCAATCAGCCCCAGCATTTT. It encodes CASSKARAQGGSNQPQHF.

V and J are TRBV9 and TRBJ2-2; 9 bases are a match to TRBD1. The CDR3 covers 16 residues. Germline V lookup: CDR1 SGDLS, CDR2 YYNGEE. Germline trimming cut 4 bases from V and 5 bases from J; bases unmatched to any gene: 9. The DNA for the CDR3 is TGTGCCAGCAGCTCCCACAGGGGGCGAGGAACCGGGGAGCTGTTTTTT. This sequence encodes CASSSHRGRGTGELFF.

This sequence joins TRBV25-1 and TRBJ1-1; TRBD1 might be the D (6 bases). Germline lookup yields CDR1 MGHDK and CDR2 SYGVNS. This CDR3 has 14 amino acids. V was trimmed by 3 bases and J by 4 bases, leaving 12 bases between them. The CDR3 DNA follows: TGTGCCAGCAGTGACCAGGGGTTTGGCACTGAAGCTTTCTTT. Translated, it gives CASSDQGFGTEAFF.

In this sample, this clone turned up a few times. The chain uses TRBV18 and TRBJ2-7; D not resolved. CDR3 length: 14 amino acids. The V end was cut by 3 bases, the J end by 0 bases, with 9 bases between. From germline, CDR1 is KGHSH and CDR2 LQKENI. In DNA, the CDR3 is TGTGCCAGCTCACCGGGCGCGAGCTCCTACGAGCAGTACGTC. Amino acids: CASSPGASSYEQYV.

V and J are TRBV28 and TRBJ1-2; D unclear. Germline V gene sequence: CDR1 MDHEN, CDR2 SYDVKM. V gave up 3 bases and J gave up 7 bases, with 9 bases separating them. The CDR3 is 12 residues long. The CDR3 DNA sequence: TGTGCCAGCAGTTTCGTAATCCCTGGCTACACCTTC. Encoded protein: CASSFVIPGYTF.

This clone was seen only once. This chain joins TRBV27 and TRBJ2-7; D is perhaps TRBD1 (5 bases). The length of the CDR3 is 15 residues. Germline lookup yields CDR1 MNHEY and CDR2 SMNVEV (reference sequence). Trimming left V 2 bases short and J 0 bases short, with 11 bases between. CDR3 sequence reads: CASSLGAHLSYEQYV. CDR3 nucleotides: TGTGCCAGCAGTTTAGGGGCCCACCTCTCCTACGAGCAGTACGTC.

The gene calls are TRBV18 and TRBJ1-1; 7 bases fit TRBD1. Germline CDR1 reads KGHSH; CDR2 reads LQKENI. This CDR3 has 15 residues. V shed 4 bases, J shed 2 bases, and the junction held 7 bases outside the gene matches. The CDR3 DNA sequence: TGTGCCAGCTCACAAAGGGACAGCGTTAACACTGAAGCTTTCTTT. This codes for CASSQRDSVNTEAFF.

J is TRBJ2-5 and V is TRBV24-1, with 8 bases fitting TRBD2. Germline-derived CDR1 and CDR2 are KGHDR and SFDVKD. Trimming took 5 bases from V and 5 from J; bases not matched to a gene: 6. The CDR3 loop spans 14 amino acids. For the CDR3, the DNA is TGTGCCACCAGTGGTGGCGGGGGGCCGGAGACCCAGTACTTC. This codes for CATSGGGGPETQYF.

The chain links TRBV7-9 to TRBJ1-2; a possible D gene is TRBD1 (5 bases). The CDR3 extends over 16 amino acids. The germline V gene encodes CDR1 SEHNR and CDR2 FQNEAQ (reference sequence). The V and J ends lost 5 bases and 2 bases respectively, with 18 bases between them. For the CDR3, the DNA is TGTGCCAGCAGCCCACCCGTCAGATGGGGCAACTATGGCTACACCTTC. Translated, it gives CASSPPVRWGNYGYTF. The full variable domain, its missing parts supplied by reference TRBV7-9 and TRBJ1-2, is DTGVSQNPRHKITKRGQNVTFRCDPISEHNRLYWYRQTLGQGPEFLTYFQNEAQLEKSRLLSDRFSAERPKGSFSTLEIQRTEQGDSAMYLCASSPPVRWGNYGYTFGSGTRLTVV.

This clone came up once. CDR3 coding DNA: TGTGCCTTTCGCGGGACTCCCTATAGCAATCAGCCCCAGCATTTT. It specifies CAFRGTPYSNQPQHF. J is TRBJ1-5 and V is TRBV30, with D tentatively TRBD1 (5 bases). Between the trimmed V and J ends, which lost 7 bases and 0 bases, there was a span of 16 bases. CDR3 length equals 15 residues. The germline V gene encodes CDR1 GTSNPN and CDR2 SVGIG (reference sequence). Filled out from reference TRBV30 and TRBJ1-5, the complete variable domain reads SQTIHQWPATLVQPVGSPLSLECTVEGTSNPNLYWYRQAAGRGLQLLFYSVGIGQISSEVPQNLSASRPQDRQFILSSKKLLLSDSGFYLCAFRGTPYSNQPQHFGDGTRLSIL.

The J gene is TRBJ2-1, the V gene TRBV5-4, with 9 bases aligning to TRBD1. J was trimmed by 7 bases and V by 4 bases; bases with no gene match: 12. Germline V gene data show CDR1 as SGHNT and CDR2 as YYREEE (reference sequence). The CDR3 has 16 residues. CDR3 region: CASSQPPGQGRNEQFF. The CDR3 region has the DNA TGTGCCAGCAGCCAGCCGCCGGGACAGGGTAGGAATGAGCAGTTCTTC. Full variable domain (outside the CDR3, taken from reference TRBV5-4 and TRBJ2-1): ETGVTQSPTHLIKTRGQQVTLRCSSQSGHNTVSWYQQALGQGPQFIFQYYREEENGRGNFPPRFSGLQFPNYSSELNVNALELDDSALYLCASSQPPGQGRNEQFFGPGTRLTVL.

V and J are TRBV10-2 and TRBJ2-3, with D possibly matching TRBD2 (5 bases). The germline gives CDR1 WSHSY, CDR2 SAAADI. This CDR3 has 12 amino acids. The V gene lost 2 bases and the J gene lost 6 bases, with 6 bases spanning the gap. CDR3 sequence reads: CASSERGDTQYF. The CDR3 nucleotides read TGCGCCAGCAGTGAGAGAGGGGATACGCAGTATTTT.

In its sample, this clone was seen a few times. The chain couples TRBV20-1 to TRBJ1-5; D may be TRBD1 (5 bases). V lost 3 bases and J 5 bases, leaving 11 bases between the germline ends. Germline assignment: CDR1 DFQATT and CDR2 SNEGSKA (reference sequence). CDR3 length: 13 amino acids. Here the CDR3 reads CSASKDNDQPQHF. The CDR3 nucleotides are TGCAGTGCTAGTAAGGACAACGATCAGCCCCAGCATTTT.

The chain joins TRBV2 to TRBJ2-2; D remains unclear. V was shortened by 8 bases and J by 5 bases, with 18 bases between the two germline ends. Per the germline V gene, CDR1 is SNHLY and CDR2 is FYNNEI. The CDR3 runs to 15 residues. CDR3 nucleotide sequence: TGTGCCAGCCAAGGTGCGTCGGGTGGAACCGGGGAGCTGTTTTTT. This sequence encodes CASQGASGGTGELFF.

The chain combines TRBV28 with TRBJ2-4; 9 bases match TRBD2. V lost 5 bases, J lost 7 bases, and 6 bases stayed unmatched. CDR3 size: 14 residues. CDR1 MDHEN and CDR2 SYDVKM come from the germline V gene. The CDR3 nucleotides are TGTGCCAGCAGTAAACCTAGCGGGGCGAACATTCAGTACTTC. Amino acid sequence: CASSKPSGANIQYF.

The chain's CDR3 is CASSPSAEGGIGVRNNEQFF. CDR3 DNA: TGTGCCAGCAGCCCCTCCGCCGAGGGGGGGATAGGGGTTCGCAACAATGAGCAGTTCTTC. The chain is built from TRBV21-1 and TRBJ2-1; TRBD2 was called by the table and not checked on the DNA. TRBV21-1 is an annotated pseudogene. The CDR3 extends over 20 amino acids.

The chain couples TRBV10-1 to TRBJ1-5, with 8 bases matching TRBD1. The ends lost 0 bases at V and 0 bases at J; junction bases unmatched: 7. Germline CDR1 is WNHNN and CDR2 is SYGVQD (reference sequence). The CDR3 contains 18 residues. CDR3 region: CASSESKTGDNSNQPQHF. CDR3 coding DNA: TGCGCCAGCAGTGAGTCGAAGACAGGGGATAATAGCAATCAGCCCCAGCATTTT.

The V and J genes are TRBV6-5 and TRBJ1-6, with D tentatively TRBD1 (6 bases). The germline V and J ends were trimmed by 0 bases and 6 bases, with 12 bases remaining between them. The length of the CDR3 is 16 residues. CDR1 MNHEY and CDR2 SVGAGI come from the germline V gene. The CDR3 nucleotides read TGTGCCAGCAGTTACTCGACGTCAGGGGCTAATTCACCCCTCCACTTT. It encodes CASSYSTSGANSPLHF.

The table lists this clone with a few counts. The chain joins TRBV4-1 to TRBJ2-5, with D tentatively TRBD2 (6 bases). The V end lost 4 bases, the J end lost 7 bases, and 16 bases lay between the germline ends. This CDR3 has 14 residues. The germline gives CDR1 MGHRA, CDR2 YSYEKL. In nucleotides, the CDR3 is TGCGCCAGCAGCCCGGGGGTTCAGGGCCCGACCCAGTACTTC. It codes for CASSPGVQGPTQYF.